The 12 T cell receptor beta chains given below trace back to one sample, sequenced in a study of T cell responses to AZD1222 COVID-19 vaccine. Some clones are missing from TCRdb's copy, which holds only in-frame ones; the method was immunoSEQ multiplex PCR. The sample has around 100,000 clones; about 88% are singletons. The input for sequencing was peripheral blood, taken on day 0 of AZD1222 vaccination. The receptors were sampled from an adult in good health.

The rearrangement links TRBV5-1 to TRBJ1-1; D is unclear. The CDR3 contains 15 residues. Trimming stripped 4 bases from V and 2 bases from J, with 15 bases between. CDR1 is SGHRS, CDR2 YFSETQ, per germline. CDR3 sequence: CASSPSRSGNTEAFF. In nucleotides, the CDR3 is TGCGCCAGCAGCCCATCCCGATCGGGAAACACTGAAGCTTTCTTT. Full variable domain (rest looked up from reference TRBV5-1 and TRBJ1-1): KAGVTQTPRYLIKTRGQQVTLSCSPISGHRSVSWYQQTPGQGLQFLFEYFSETQRNKGNFPGRFSGRQFSNSRSEMNVSTLELGDSALYLCASSPSRSGNTEAFFGQGTRLTVV.

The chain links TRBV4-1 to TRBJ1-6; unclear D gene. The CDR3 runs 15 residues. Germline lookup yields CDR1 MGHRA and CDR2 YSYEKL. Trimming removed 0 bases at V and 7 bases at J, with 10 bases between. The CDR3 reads CASSQERETNSPLHF. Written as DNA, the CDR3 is TGCGCCAGCAGCCAAGAAAGGGAAACAAATTCACCCCTCCACTTT.

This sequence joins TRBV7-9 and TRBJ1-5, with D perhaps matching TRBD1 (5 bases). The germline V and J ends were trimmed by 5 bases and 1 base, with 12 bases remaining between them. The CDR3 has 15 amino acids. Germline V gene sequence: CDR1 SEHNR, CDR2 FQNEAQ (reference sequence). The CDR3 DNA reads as TGTGCCAGCAGCCGGAGCGACAGAAGCAATCAGCCCCAGCATTTT. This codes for CASSRSDRSNQPQHF. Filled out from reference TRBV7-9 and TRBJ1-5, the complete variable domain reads DTGVSQNPRHKITKRGQNVTFRCDPISEHNRLYWYRQTLGQGPEFLTYFQNEAQLEKSRLLSDRFSAERPKGSFSTLEIQRTEQGDSAMYLCASSRSDRSNQPQHFGDGTRLSIL.

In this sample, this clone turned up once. The CDR3 DNA is TGTGCCAGCAGCCCTGGAGGGGACGAGCAGTACTTC. Protein: CASSPGGDEQYF. The gene calls are TRBV3-1 (or the pseudogene TRBV3-2) and TRBJ2-7; tentative D call: TRBD2 (6 bases). CDR3 length equals 12 residues. With 4 bases removed from V and 5 bases from J, the gap between germline ends came to 9 bases. Germline CDR1 reads LGHDT; CDR2 reads YNNKEL (reference sequence).

The DNA of the CDR3 is TGTGCCAGCAGCTTGGCCGCCAGCCCAAACACCGGGGAGCTGTTTTTT. Protein sequence: CASSLAASPNTGELFF. V gene TRBV5-5 combines with J gene TRBJ2-2, with D unclear. Germline V gene data show CDR1 as SGHKS and CDR2 as YYEKEE (reference sequence). The CDR3 is made up of 16 amino acids. V gave up 0 bases and J gave up 2 bases, with 11 bases separating them.

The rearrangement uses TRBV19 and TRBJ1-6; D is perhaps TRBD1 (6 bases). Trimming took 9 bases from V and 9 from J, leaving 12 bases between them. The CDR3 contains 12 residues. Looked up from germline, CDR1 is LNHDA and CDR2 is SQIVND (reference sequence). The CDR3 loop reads CASGQIGSPLHF. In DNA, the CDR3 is TGTGCCAGCGGACAGATAGGTTCACCCCTCCACTTT.

The CDR3 sequence: CASSPDRGQPQHF. The CDR3 DNA sequence: TGTGCCAGTAGTCCCGACAGGGGCCAGCCCCAGCATTTT. This rearrangement joins TRBV19 to TRBJ1-5; 8 nucleotides align to TRBD1. The J segment lost 7 bases and the V segment lost 5 bases, leaving 4 bases of the junction unmatched. This CDR3 contains 13 residues. Germline CDR1 is LNHDA and CDR2 is SQIVND (reference sequence).

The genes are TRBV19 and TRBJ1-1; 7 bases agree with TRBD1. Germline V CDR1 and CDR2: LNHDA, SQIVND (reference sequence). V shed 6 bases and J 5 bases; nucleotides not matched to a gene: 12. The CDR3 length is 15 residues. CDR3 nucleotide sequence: TGTGCCAGTAGCCACCAGGGACAGCCTAGGACTGAAGCTTTCTTT. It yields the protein CASSHQGQPRTEAFF.

The CDR3 DNA is TGTGCCAGCAGTTACGAGGTACCCAACACCGGGGAGCTGTTTTTT. It specifies CASSYEVPNTGELFF. This rearrangement joins TRBV6-5 to TRBJ2-2; D gene uncertain. Trimming left V 2 bases short and J 2 bases short, with 9 bases between. CDR1 is MNHEY and CDR2 is SVGAGI in the germline V gene. The CDR3 sequence is 15 residues long.

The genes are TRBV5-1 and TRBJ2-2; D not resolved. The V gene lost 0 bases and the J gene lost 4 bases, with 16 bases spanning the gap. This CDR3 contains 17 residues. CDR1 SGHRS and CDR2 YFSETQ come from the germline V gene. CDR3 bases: TGCGCCAGCAGCTTGGATGGTGGCGCCGGCCGCACCGGGGAGCTGTTTTTT. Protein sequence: CASSLDGGAGRTGELFF.

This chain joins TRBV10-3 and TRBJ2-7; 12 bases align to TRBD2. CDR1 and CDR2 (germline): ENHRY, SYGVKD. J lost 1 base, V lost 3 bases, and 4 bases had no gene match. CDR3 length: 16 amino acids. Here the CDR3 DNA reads TGTGCCATCAGTGACCCTAGCGGGAGGGGATCCTACGAGCAGTACTTC. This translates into CAISDPSGRGSYEQYF.

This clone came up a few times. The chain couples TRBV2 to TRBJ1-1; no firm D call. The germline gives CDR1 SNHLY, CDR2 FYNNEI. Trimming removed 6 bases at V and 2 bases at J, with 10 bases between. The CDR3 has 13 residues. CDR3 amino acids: CASRQILNTEAFF. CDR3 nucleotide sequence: TGTGCCAGCAGACAGATTCTCAACACTGAAGCTTTCTTT.